This TCR beta chain stems from a study of blood T cells in healthy people across ages. V shed 5 bases and J 10 bases; nucleotides not matched to a gene: 10. The CDR3 covers 15 residues. CDR1 is SNHLY, CDR2 FYNNEI, per germline. A second PCR of roughly 7 to 11 cycles used a sample-barcoded 5' primer and a J-beta primer mix. Using its own MiXCR run on the 5' RACE reads, TCRdb lists one record per CDR3 protein. The sample holds hundreds of thousands of distinct CDR3 sequences, under 45% seen once. The sample consisted of blood. The V call is TRBV2, the J call TRBJ2-3; 12 bases are shared with TRBD2. The TCR was taken from a man in his sixties in good health. This chain's CDR3 is CASSTSGLAGSSQYF. Here the CDR3 DNA reads TGTGCCAGCAGTACTTCTGGACTAGCGGGGAGTTCGCAGTATTTT. Drawing the rest from reference TRBV2 and TRBJ2-3, the complete variable domain is EPEVTQTPSHQVTQMGQEVILRCVPISNHLYFYWYRQILGQKVEFLVSFYNNEISEKSEIFDDQFSVERPDGSNFTLKIRSTKLEDSAMYFCASSTSGLAGSSQYFGPGTRLTVL.